The 15 T cell receptor beta chains below all came from one sample that was sequenced in a study of shared clonotypes between healthy human individuals. The data were produced by immunoSEQ multiplex PCR, yet TCRdb's version contains in-frame clones alone and is incomplete. This table has roughly 2.2 million clones, over 90% appearing once. The specimen sequenced was naive CD4+ T cells from PBMCs. The subset denotes: CD45RA+ positively selected. The origin of the receptors is a man aged 18 to 30 in good health. Some clones in this sample may be carry-over from other donors' samples.

The chain carries TRBV6-4 and TRBJ2-3, with a tentative D call TRBD2 (5 bases). Germline assignment: CDR1 MRHNA and CDR2 SNTAGT. V gave up 6 bases and J gave up 5 bases, with 12 bases separating them. The CDR3 contains 13 residues. The CDR3 DNA sequence: TGTGCCAGCAGAGGACTGTACGGAGATACGCAGTATTTT. This gives the protein CASRGLYGDTQYF.

The rearrangement uses TRBV15 and TRBJ2-1, with TRBD1 identical over 9 bases. The CDR3 is 17 amino acids. Trimming removed 5 bases from V and 7 bases from J; junction bases left unmatched: 15. The germline V gene encodes CDR1 LNHNV and CDR2 YYDKDF (reference sequence). The CDR3 protein is CATSPRDRATRWNEQFF. CDR3 coding DNA: TGTGCCACCAGCCCGCGGGACAGGGCTACCCGCTGGAATGAGCAGTTCTTC.

The chain uses TRBV7-9 and TRBJ1-3, with D perhaps TRBD1 (6 bases). This CDR3 is 17 amino acids long. CDR1 and CDR2 from the germline V gene are SEHNR and FQNEAQ (reference sequence). Trimming removed 3 bases from V and 3 bases from J, with 18 bases in between. CDR3 region: CASSLGIGGAYGNTIYF. The CDR3 DNA reads TGTGCCAGCAGCTTGGGTATCGGGGGCGCTTATGGAAACACCATATATTTT.

This chain uses TRBV7-9 with TRBJ2-3; either TRBD1 or TRBD2 may supply D (7 bases each). There are 15 residues in the CDR3. Trimming cost V 0 bases and J 6 bases, with 13 bases left between them. Germline loops: CDR1 SEHNR, CDR2 FQNEAQ (reference sequence). In nucleotides, the CDR3 is TGTGCCAGCAGCTTAGCGGGGACAGCGGGGGATACGCAGTATTTT. It yields the protein CASSLAGTAGDTQYF. Full variable domain (outside the CDR3, taken from reference TRBV7-9 and TRBJ2-3): DTGVSQNPRHKITKRGQNVTFRCDPISEHNRLYWYRQTLGQGPEFLTYFQNEAQLEKSRLLSDRFSAERPKGSFSTLEIQRTEQGDSAMYLCASSLAGTAGDTQYFGPGTRLTVL.

The gene calls are TRBV6-6 and TRBJ2-1, with D perhaps TRBD1 (6 bases). Between the trimmed V and J ends, which lost 5 bases and 4 bases, there was a span of 9 bases. This CDR3 is built from 13 residues. Germline CDR1 is MNHNY and CDR2 is SVGAGI (reference sequence). CDR3 DNA: TGTGCCAGCAGTACGGACAGATACAATGAGCAGTTCTTC. Protein: CASSTDRYNEQFF.

The rearrangement links TRBV6-5 to TRBJ2-1; D possibly matches TRBD1 or TRBD2 (5 bases each). In germline, CDR1 is MNHEY, CDR2 SVGAGI. This CDR3 is 12 amino acids long. Deletions cut 5 bases from V and 15 bases from J, with 17 bases between. CDR3 DNA sequence: TGTGCCAGCAGTGACCGGGACGGATTCTGGTTCTTC. Translated: CASSDRDGFWFF.

The rearrangement links TRBV6-1 to TRBJ2-1, with a possible D match to TRBD2 (5 bases). This CDR3 region has 15 residues. Germline CDR1 is MNHNS and CDR2 is SASEGT. Trimming took off 6 bases at V and 7 bases at J, with 19 bases between the two ends. CDR3 sequence (DNA): TGTGCCAGCAGCCTAGGCAGCGGCTTTGTTAATGAGCAGTTCTTC. Its translation is CASSLGSGFVNEQFF.

The V gene is TRBV25-1, the J gene TRBJ1-2; D might be TRBD1 (5 bases). The CDR3 consists of 13 residues. Germline-derived CDR1 and CDR2 are MGHDK and SYGVNS. Trimming cost V 0 bases and J 4 bases, with 6 bases left between them. The CDR3 nucleotides are TGTGCCAGCAGTGAATACGGGGCCTATGGCTACACCTTC. Translated, it gives CASSEYGAYGYTF.

This chain uses TRBV4-3 with TRBJ2-1; TRBD1 aligns across 10 bases. In germline, CDR1 is LGHNA, CDR2 YSLEER. V shed 4 bases and J 4 bases; nucleotides not matched to a gene: 7. The CDR3 runs to 16 residues. CDR3 nucleotide sequence: TGCGCCAGCAGCCCTATCGACAGGGGGCTATACAATGAGCAGTTCTTC. This translates into CASSPIDRGLYNEQFF.

V usage is TRBV25-1 and J usage is TRBJ1-2; D uncertain. This CDR3 contains 16 residues. In germline, CDR1 is MGHDK, CDR2 SYGVNS. V was pared by 7 bases and J by 4 bases, with 22 bases between. In DNA form, the CDR3 reads TGTGCCAGCAAGGAAGAACCGATATCCCCTTTCTATGGCTACACCTTC. Amino acids: CASKEEPISPFYGYTF.

The chain is built from TRBV29-1 and TRBJ2-1; 10 bases match TRBD2. Looked up from germline, CDR1 is SQVTM and CDR2 is ANQGSEA. V shed 7 bases and J 4 bases; nucleotides not matched to a gene: 16. This CDR3 has 17 amino acids. As DNA, the CDR3 is TGCAGCGCCAAAATGGGGTGGTTGACTAGCGGGTACAATGAGCAGTTCTTC. Amino acids: CSAKMGWLTSGYNEQFF.

The rearrangement uses TRBV14 and TRBJ2-3; TRBD2 is a possible D gene (5 bases). Trimming cost V 4 bases and J 8 bases, with 13 bases left between them. The CDR3 length is 13 residues. In germline, CDR1 is SGHDN, CDR2 FVKESK. The chain's CDR3 is CASSPRLEGTQYF. DNA of the CDR3: TGTGCCAGCAGCCCTCGGTTAGAGGGTACGCAGTATTTT.

To note about this clone: This specimen includes other DNA sequences encoding the same CDR3. The chain has TRBV5-4 and TRBJ2-5; tentatively, D is TRBD1 (6 bases). Germline V gene data show CDR1 as SGHNT and CDR2 as YYREEE (reference sequence). The CDR3 is 14 residues long. V gave up 1 base and J gave up 3 bases, with 10 bases separating them. The CDR3 DNA reads TGTGCCAGCAGCTTGAAGGCAGGGGAAGAGACCCAGTACTTC. Amino acids: CASSLKAGEETQYF.

This rearrangement joins TRBV5-1 to TRBJ1-1; 7 nucleotides align to TRBD1. Per germline, CDR1 SGHRS and CDR2 YFSETQ. With V trimmed by 5 bases and J by 0 bases, 10 bases remained unmatched. This CDR3 is 16 amino acids long. The CDR3 loop reads CASRPRQGAMNTEAFF. CDR3 nucleotides: TGCGCCAGCAGACCTAGACAGGGTGCTATGAACACTGAAGCTTTCTTT.

This clone was seen just once. The genes are TRBV30 and TRBJ2-3, with 9 bases fitting TRBD2. Germline V gene lookup returns CDR1 GTSNPN and CDR2 SVGIG (reference sequence). Trimming cost V 3 bases and J 3 bases; bases outside gene matches: 7. This CDR3 has 15 residues. This CDR3 is CAWRDSGRGTDTQYF. For the CDR3, the DNA is TGTGCCTGGAGAGATAGCGGGAGAGGGACAGATACGCAGTATTTT.